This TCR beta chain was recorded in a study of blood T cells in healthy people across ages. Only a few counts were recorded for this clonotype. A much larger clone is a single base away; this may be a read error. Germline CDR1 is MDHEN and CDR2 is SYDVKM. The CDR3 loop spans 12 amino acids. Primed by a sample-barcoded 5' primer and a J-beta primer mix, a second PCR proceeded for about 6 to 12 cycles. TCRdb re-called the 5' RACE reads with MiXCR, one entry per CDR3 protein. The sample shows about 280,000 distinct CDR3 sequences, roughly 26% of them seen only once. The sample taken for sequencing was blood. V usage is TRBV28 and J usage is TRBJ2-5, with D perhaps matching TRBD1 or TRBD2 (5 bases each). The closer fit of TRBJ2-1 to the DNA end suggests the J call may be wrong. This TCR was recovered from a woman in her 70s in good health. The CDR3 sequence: CASSWDLSEQFF. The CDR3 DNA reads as TGTGCCAGCAGTTGGGACCTCAGTGAGCAGTTCTTC.